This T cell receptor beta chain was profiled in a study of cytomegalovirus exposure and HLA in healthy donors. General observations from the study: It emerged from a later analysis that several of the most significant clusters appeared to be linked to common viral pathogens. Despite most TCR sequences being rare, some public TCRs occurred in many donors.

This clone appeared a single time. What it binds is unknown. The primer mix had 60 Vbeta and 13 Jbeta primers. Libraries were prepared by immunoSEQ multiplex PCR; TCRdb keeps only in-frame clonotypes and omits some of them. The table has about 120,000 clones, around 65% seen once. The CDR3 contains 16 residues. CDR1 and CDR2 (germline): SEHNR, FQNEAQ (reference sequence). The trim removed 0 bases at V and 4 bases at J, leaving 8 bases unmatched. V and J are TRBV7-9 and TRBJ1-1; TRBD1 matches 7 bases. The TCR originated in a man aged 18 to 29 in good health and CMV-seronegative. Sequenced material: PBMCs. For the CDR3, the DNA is TGTGCCAGCAGCTTAGCGCTTACAGGGGTTTTCACTGAAGCTTTCTTT. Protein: CASSLALTGVFTEAFF.